The text below deals with one T cell receptor beta chain. Its antigen remains unknown. These data are taken from a study of shared clonotypes between healthy human individuals. Findings and limits, study-wide: Rarefaction analysis demonstrated incomplete sorted-subset sequencing notwithstanding large depth.

Only in-frame clones appear in the TCRdb table, and some are missing; sequencing was by immunoSEQ multiplex PCR. The sample carries roughly 650,000 clones, 97% recorded once. Looked up from germline, CDR1 is KGHSH and CDR2 is LQKENI. This CDR3 is 15 amino acids long. Trimming removed 3 bases from V and 6 bases from J; junction bases left unmatched: 6. This sequence was found in a woman aged 30 to 39 in good health. The chain links TRBV18 to TRBJ2-1; 9 bases map to TRBD2. The sample comprised naive CD4+ T cells sorted from blood. Subset: CD45RA+ positively selected. CDR3: CASSPPGLAINEQFF. The CDR3, as DNA: TGTGCCAGCTCACCGCCGGGACTAGCAATCAATGAGCAGTTCTTC.